The subject of this entry is one T cell receptor beta chain. This sample was taken from a study of cytomegalovirus exposure and HLA in healthy donors. Vbeta (60) and Jbeta (13) primers were used in the PCR. Measured with immunoSEQ multiplex PCR; TCRdb has only the in-frame clones, and not every one. The data show approximately 88,000 clones, with roughly three fifths seen just once and 3.2% held by the top ten. Source material: PBMCs. The sequence derives from a man between 60 and 75 years old in good health and CMV-seronegative.

The CDR3, as DNA: TGTGCCAGCAGCGTCTGGGAGTCCCACAATGAGCAGTTCTTC. Its protein is CASSVWESHNEQFF. V usage is TRBV7-9 and J usage is TRBJ2-1, with TRBD2 as a possible D gene (5 bases). Trimming stripped 5 bases from V and 5 bases from J, with 13 bases between. This CDR3 spans 14 amino acids. CDR1 and CDR2 from the germline V gene are SEHNR and FQNEAQ (reference sequence).